Shown below are 16 T cell receptor beta chains from a single sample sequenced in a study of blood T cell repertoires in COVID-19 (dated by TCRdb to 2018 to 2020). Libraries were made using the immunoSEQ multiplex PCR assay. Not all clones reach the TCRdb copy of this immuneACCESS table, which keeps in-frame sequences only. Checked studies attribute under half of the gap to unresolved V genes and leave the rest unexplained. This sample has tens of thousands of clones in its table, and about 87% of those were observed once. The top ten constitute roughly 13% of the sample. Material for sequencing was peripheral blood. The receptors were gathered from a human donor with active COVID-19. The donor label of this sample is uncertain.

CDR3 region: CASSPPQGISTEAFF. Here the CDR3 DNA reads TGTGCCAGCTCACCGCCACAGGGGATCAGCACTGAAGCTTTCTTT. This chain links TRBV18 with TRBJ1-1; 7 nucleotides agree with TRBD1. V shed 3 bases and J 4 bases; nucleotides not matched to a gene: 8. Per the germline V gene, CDR1 is KGHSH and CDR2 is LQKENI. There are 15 residues in the CDR3.

V and J are TRBV3-1 (or the pseudogene TRBV3-2) and TRBJ2-2; no clear D gene. V was shortened by 4 bases and J by 1 base, with 10 bases between the two germline ends. This CDR3 region has 15 residues. Per germline, CDR1 LGHDT and CDR2 YNNKEL (reference sequence). The CDR3 nucleotides read TGTGCCAGCAGCCGTCCCCCGGGGAACACCGGGGAGCTGTTTTTT. It codes for CASSRPPGNTGELFF.

V gene TRBV3-1 (or the pseudogene TRBV3-2) combines with J gene TRBJ2-7; TRBD2 matches at 9 bases. In germline, CDR1 is LGHDT, CDR2 YNNKEL (reference sequence). The CDR3 contains 20 residues. The J segment lost 3 bases and the V segment lost 6 bases, leaving 24 bases of the junction unmatched. The CDR3 sequence: CASSRSYSQGLASRDYEQYF. For the CDR3, the DNA is TGTGCCAGCAGTCGGTCCTACTCTCAAGGACTAGCGAGTAGGGACTACGAGCAGTACTTC.

This clone was observed once. The chain joins TRBV12-5 to TRBJ2-1; 7 bases are a match to TRBD1. The germline CDR1 and CDR2 sequences are LGHNT and FRNRAP. V lost 7 bases to trimming and J lost 2 bases; unmatched junction nucleotides: 5. The CDR3 contains 14 residues. In DNA, the CDR3 is TGTGCTAGTGCCCCTGGACAGGCCTACAATGAGCAGTTCTTC. Its protein is CASAPGQAYNEQFF.

V usage is TRBV18 and J usage is TRBJ2-7; 7 nucleotides agree with TRBD1. Germline-derived CDR1 and CDR2 are KGHSH and LQKENI. The CDR3 runs to 14 residues. Trimming at V came to 6 bases and at J to 5 bases, leaving 10 bases not matched to a gene. CDR3 sequence: CASSAREGANEQYF. The CDR3 DNA follows: TGTGCCAGCTCCGCCCGCGAGGGGGCCAACGAGCAGTACTTC.

J is TRBJ2-1 and V is TRBV10-3; 9 positions agree with TRBD1. This CDR3 contains 13 residues. V was clipped by 8 bases and J by 6 bases; unmatched bases: 5. Per germline, CDR1 ENHRY and CDR2 SYGVKD. The DNA for the CDR3 is TGTGCCATCGGGACAGGGCACATCAATGAGCAGTTCTTC. Its protein product is CAIGTGHINEQFF.

CDR3 residues: CASRTSGPYNEQFF. CDR3 sequence (DNA): TGTGCCAGTCGGACTAGCGGGCCTTACAATGAGCAGTTCTTC. The V and J genes are TRBV28 and TRBJ2-1; 11 bases are shared with TRBD2. With 9 bases clipped from V and 4 bases from J, the junction kept 5 bases outside the gene matches. Germline V lookup: CDR1 MDHEN, CDR2 SYDVKM. The CDR3 contains 14 residues.

The chain combines TRBV2 with TRBJ1-1, with 8 bases identical to TRBD1. The CDR3 loop spans 14 amino acids. The V gene end was trimmed by 6 bases and the J gene end by 2 bases; junction bases not matched to a gene: 5. The germline CDR1 and CDR2 sequences are SNHLY and FYNNEI. CDR3 nucleotides: TGTGCCAGCAGCGAACAGGGGGTAAACACTGAAGCTTTCTTT. The encoded protein is CASSEQGVNTEAFF.

The gene calls are TRBV5-1 and TRBJ1-1; unclear D gene. CDR3 size: 14 residues. Germline values: CDR1 SGHRS, CDR2 YFSETQ. Trimming shortened V by 2 bases and J by 1 base, and 9 bases separated the two germline ends. CDR3 loop: CASSLGRGNTEAFF. CDR3 sequence (DNA): TGCGCCAGCAGCTTAGGACGGGGGAACACTGAAGCTTTCTTT.

The chain carries TRBV4-1 and TRBJ1-3, with TRBD1 matching 7 bases. Trimming took 5 bases from V and 4 from J; bases not matched to a gene: 14. The V gene's germline CDR1 is MGHRA and CDR2 YSYEKL. The CDR3 extends over 17 amino acids. For the CDR3, the DNA is TGCGCCAGCAGCTCTGTAAGGGGGCCAGTGTCGGGAAACACCATATATTTT. This gives the protein CASSSVRGPVSGNTIYF.

The chain employs TRBV21-1 and TRBJ2-5; TRBD2, the table's D call, lacks a check against the DNA. TRBV21-1 is a pseudogene. This CDR3 spans 16 amino acids. The CDR3 DNA follows: TGTGCCAGCAGCAAAGTTACGCGGGAGGGCCCGGAGACCCAGTACTTC. Protein: CASSKVTREGPETQYF.

The chain joins TRBV5-4 to TRBJ2-5; TRBD2 aligns across 7 bases. The germline CDR1 and CDR2 sequences are SGHNT and YYREEE (reference sequence). This CDR3 comprises 14 residues. V lost 0 bases, J lost 4 bases, and 3 bases stayed unmatched. DNA for the CDR3: TGTGCCAGCAGCTTGGATCCGGGGGGAGAGACCCAGTACTTC. This gives the protein CASSLDPGGETQYF.

The chain is built from TRBV27 and TRBJ2-7; a weak D match, TRBD1 (6 bases). The V end lost 2 bases, the J end lost 3 bases, and 14 bases lay between the germline ends. Germline V gene data show CDR1 as MNHEY and CDR2 as SMNVEV (reference sequence). CDR3 length equals 15 residues. Here the CDR3 DNA reads TGTGCCAGCAGTTTAATGTCAGGGGAACGCTACGAGCAGTACTTC. It translates to CASSLMSGERYEQYF.

The chain is built from TRBV5-1 and TRBJ2-1; D is unclear. V lost 0 bases, J lost 0 bases, and 7 bases lay in between. Germline loops: CDR1 SGHRS, CDR2 YFSETQ. The CDR3 totals 15 residues. The CDR3: CASSLESSSYNEQFF. DNA for the CDR3: TGCGCCAGCAGCTTGGAGTCGAGCTCCTACAATGAGCAGTTCTTC.

The chain links TRBV18 to TRBJ1-3; 12 positions agree with TRBD1. In germline, CDR1 is KGHSH, CDR2 LQKENI. After removal of 3 bases from V and 3 bases from J, the junction contained 9 bases not matched to a gene. CDR3 length equals 18 residues. The CDR3 is CASSPRTGQGAFGNTIYF. CDR3 in DNA: TGTGCCAGCTCACCCCGAACGGGACAGGGGGCGTTTGGAAACACCATATATTTT.

The chain's CDR3 is CASSLWPSADQPQHF. In nucleotides, the CDR3 is TGCGCCAGCAGCTTGTGGCCGTCGGCGGATCAGCCCCAGCATTTT. The chain recombines TRBV5-1 with TRBJ1-5, with D unclear. With 1 base removed from V and 5 bases from J, the gap between germline ends came to 13 bases. Germline loops: CDR1 SGHRS, CDR2 YFSETQ. This CDR3 is 15 amino acids long. Variable domain in full (rest from reference TRBV5-1 and TRBJ1-5): KAGVTQTPRYLIKTRGQQVTLSCSPISGHRSVSWYQQTPGQGLQFLFEYFSETQRNKGNFPGRFSGRQFSNSRSEMNVSTLELGDSALYLCASSLWPSADQPQHFGDGTRLSIL.